This entry lists 9 T cell receptor beta chains sequenced from one sample in a study of blood T cell repertoires in COVID-19. Method: immunoSEQ multiplex PCR; TCRdb's copy keeps in-frame clones and lacks some. The sample comprises under 250,000 clones, 82% of which are singletons, and about 3.3% rests with the top ten. Sequencing was carried out using PBMCs or T cells enriched from blood (not recorded which). These receptors were taken from a woman aged 55-70 years who had recovered from COVID-19.

The chain employs TRBV5-1 and TRBJ2-6, with D possibly matching TRBD1 (5 bases). This CDR3 spans 15 amino acids. V lost 3 bases and J 6 bases, leaving 13 bases between the germline ends. CDR1 and CDR2 (germline): SGHRS, YFSETQ. The CDR3 is CASSSNSGAANVLTF. CDR3 in DNA: TGCGCCAGCAGCTCCAACTCTGGGGCGGCCAACGTCCTGACTTTC. Looking up the rest from reference TRBV5-1 and TRBJ2-6 gives the full variable domain: KAGVTQTPRYLIKTRGQQVTLSCSPISGHRSVSWYQQTPGQGLQFLFEYFSETQRNKGNFPGRFSGRQFSNSRSEMNVSTLELGDSALYLCASSSNSGAANVLTFGAGSRLTVL.

The chain carries TRBV3-1 (or the pseudogene TRBV3-2) and TRBJ2-5, with TRBD2 identical over 9 bases. The CDR3 consists of 17 residues. The ends lost 3 bases at V and 1 base at J; junction bases unmatched: 9. Germline V CDR1 and CDR2: LGHDT, YNNKEL (reference sequence). The CDR3 here is CASSHLGGSGGQETQYF. The CDR3 nucleotides read TGTGCCAGCAGCCATTTAGGAGGTAGCGGGGGCCAAGAGACCCAGTACTTC.

J is TRBJ1-1 and V is TRBV27, with a possible D match to TRBD1 (6 bases). The V end was cut by 5 bases, the J end by 0 bases, with 16 bases between. CDR1 is MNHEY and CDR2 is SMNVEV in the germline V gene (reference sequence). This CDR3 comprises 16 residues. CDR3 amino acids: CASSKYPGQMNTEAFF. CDR3 DNA sequence: TGTGCCAGCAGTAAGTACCCAGGACAGATGAACACTGAAGCTTTCTTT.

The rearrangement links TRBV24-1 to TRBJ2-4; 7 bases map to TRBD2. The length of the CDR3 is 14 residues. The ends lost 12 bases at V and 1 base at J; junction bases unmatched: 8. Germline V gene lookup returns CDR1 KGHDR and CDR2 SFDVKD. The CDR3 is CAAQAGLAKNIQYF. CDR3 bases: TGTGCCGCCCAAGCGGGATTGGCCAAAAACATTCAGTACTTC.

This chain uses TRBV30 with TRBJ1-1, with D unclear. CDR1 and CDR2 from the germline V gene are GTSNPN and SVGIG (reference sequence). This CDR3 is 13 amino acids long. Trimming left V 3 bases short and J 9 bases short, with 17 bases between. The CDR3 bases are TGTGCCTGGAGCGAAATCCAGCGAGGGAAAGCTTTCTTT. Encoded protein: CAWSEIQRGKAFF.

The chain couples TRBV18 to TRBJ2-3; the match to TRBD2 covers 7 bases. The trim removed 3 bases at V and 4 bases at J, leaving 13 bases unmatched. The CDR3 is 17 amino acids. Germline CDR1 reads KGHSH; CDR2 reads LQKENI. The CDR3 DNA reads as TGTGCCAGCTCACCTTCAGACTGGAGGGGAGGGGCAGATACGCAGTATTTT. Amino acid sequence: CASSPSDWRGGADTQYF.

The V and J genes are TRBV10-3 and TRBJ2-5, with D maybe TRBD2 (7 bases). Germline V lookup: CDR1 ENHRY, CDR2 SYGVKD. The CDR3 spans 15 residues. V gave up 3 bases and J gave up 2 bases, with 13 bases separating them. Written as DNA, the CDR3 is TGTGCCATCAGTGACGGGGGGCCACCTCAAGAGACCCAGTACTTC. It encodes CAISDGGPPQETQYF.

This chain's CDR3 is CASSTSSGLAGRNEQFF. For the CDR3, the DNA is TGTGCCAGCAGCACCAGCTCCGGACTAGCGGGACGCAATGAGCAGTTCTTC. The chain couples TRBV9 to TRBJ2-1; TRBD2 agrees at 12 bases. V lost 4 bases and J lost 6; bases outside the gene matches: 11. The germline gives CDR1 SGDLS, CDR2 YYNGEE. There are 17 residues in the CDR3.

The CDR3 here is CASSFLRDSYNEQFF. The CDR3 nucleotides read TGCGCCAGCAGCTTCCTCCGGGACAGCTACAATGAGCAGTTCTTC. The chain couples TRBV5-1 to TRBJ2-1, with TRBD1 matching over 7 bases. CDR1 SGHRS and CDR2 YFSETQ come from the germline V gene. V shed 2 bases and J 3 bases; nucleotides not matched to a gene: 5. The length of the CDR3 is 15 residues.